These T cell receptor beta chains were read from a single sample in a study of blood T cells in healthy people across ages. TCRdb redid the calling of the 5' RACE reads with MiXCR, one entry per CDR3 protein. The sample shows around 500,000 distinct CDR3 sequences, about 26% of them seen only once. These same data were also listed under a study on T cells of mothers and their children.

Sequences were obtained from blood. These receptors were obtained from a boy under 10 years old in good health. Both conserved end residues are part of each CDR3. Each record gives: J gene, clone size, D gene, V gene, CDR3 protein. D genes are given only for firm matches. Clone size is not always given. Where it is, it says once, few, many or a class for expanded clones.

J: TRBJ1-2
size: few
D: .
V: TRBV6-6
CDR3: CASRATGNGYTF

J: TRBJ2-3
size: .
D: .
V: TRBV5-1
CDR3: CASRVRPSTDTQYF

J: TRBJ1-2
size: .
D: .
V: TRBV19
CDR3: CASSVTANYGYTF

J: .
size: .
D: .
V: TRBV28
CDR3: CASSQLRDEQYF

J: TRBJ2-5
size: .
D: .
V: TRBV20-1
CDR3: CSARHEETQYF

J: TRBJ2-1
size: .
D: .
V: TRBV6-5
CDR3: CASREGGAYNEQFF

J: TRBJ2-5
size: few
D: .
V: TRBV27
CDR3: CASSLYGTDQETQYF

J: TRBJ2-2
size: .
D: .
V: TRBV12-3/TRBV12-4
CDR3: CASSLRPRTNGGTGELFF

J: TRBJ1-5
size: .
D: TRBD1
V: TRBV12-3/TRBV12-4
CDR3: CAGSSTGDQPQHF

J: TRBJ2-1
size: few
D: .
V: TRBV24-1
CDR3: CATSDYNEQFF

J: TRBJ2-7
size: few
D: TRBD2
V: TRBV20-1
CDR3: CSASPISDRSGSEQYF

J: TRBJ2-3
size: .
D: .
V: TRBV29-1
CDR3: CSVENRGFTSTDTQYF

J: TRBJ2-7
size: .
D: .
V: TRBV29-1
CDR3: CSVRKSYEQYF

J: TRBJ1-4
size: few
D: TRBD1
V: TRBV5-8
CDR3: CASSPGQGAYEKLFF

J: TRBJ1-2
size: few
D: TRBD1
V: TRBV30
CDR3: CAWSLFVSVTGGSGYTF

J: TRBJ2-7
size: .
D: .
V: TRBV3-1
CDR3: CASSQAAGAYEQYF

J: TRBJ2-1
size: few
D: .
V: TRBV4-3
CDR3: CASSQGGSFNEQFF

J: TRBJ2-5
size: .
D: .
V: TRBV12-3/TRBV12-4
CDR3: CASSGDGWYQETQYF

J: TRBJ2-4
size: .
D: .
V: TRBV20-1
CDR3: CSARDMAGWDIQYF

J: TRBJ2-3
size: .
D: .
V: TRBV20-1
CDR3: CSARPSGTDTQYF

J: TRBJ2-3
size: few
D: .
V: TRBV6-1
CDR3: CASTPLAGTQSRAQYF

J: TRBJ2-3
size: few
D: .
V: TRBV7-2
CDR3: CASSPGGEAGTDTQYF

J: TRBJ2-2
size: .
D: TRBD2
V: TRBV24-1
CDR3: CATASGGIDTGELFF

J: .
size: few
D: TRBD1
V: TRBV4-3
CDR3: CASSSPGQGAKEQFF

J: .
size: .
D: TRBD2
V: TRBV9
CDR3: CASSVELAGRYNEQFF

J: TRBJ1-4
size: once
D: TRBD1
V: TRBV5-5
CDR3: CASSLQGAYGEKLFF

J: TRBJ2-5
size: .
D: .
V: TRBV7-3
CDR3: CASSFGSPQETQYF

J: TRBJ2-7
size: .
D: TRBD2
V: TRBV20-1
CDR3: CSAYSGGEPYEQYF

J: .
size: few
D: TRBD2
V: TRBV4-1
CDR3: CASSLASGAETYEQYF

J: TRBJ2-7
size: few
D: TRBD2
V: TRBV3-1
CDR3: CASSQDRASGRAYEQYF

J: TRBJ2-3
size: .
D: TRBD1
V: TRBV6-1
CDR3: CAITGTADTQYF